The 17 T cell receptor beta chains in this list originate from one sample, sequenced in a study of blood T cell repertoires in COVID-19. Sequencing was performed with immunoSEQ multiplex PCR; in TCRdb, only in-frame clones are kept and a portion is missing. The sample comprises around 320,000 clones, about nine tenths of which are singletons, and 6.9% rests with the top ten. The sequenced sample was peripheral blood. Receptors were obtained from a woman between 25 and 40 years old who had recovered from COVID-19.

Regarding this clone: At the DNA level, this CDR3 is encoded by other sequences in the same sample as well. The J gene is TRBJ1-5, the V gene TRBV7-2; maybe TRBD1 (5 bases). Germline CDR1 is SGHTA and CDR2 is FQGNSA. Trimming took 2 bases from V and 5 from J, leaving 10 bases between them. The CDR3 runs to 14 residues. The CDR3 here is CASSLNGGDQPQHF. Written as DNA, the CDR3 is TGTGCCAGCAGCTTAAACGGGGGAGATCAGCCCCAGCATTTT. Full variable domain (outside the CDR3, taken from reference TRBV7-2 and TRBJ1-5): GAGVSQSPSNKVTEKGKDVELRCDPISGHTALYWYRQSLGQGLEFLIYFQGNSAPDKSGLPSDRFSAERTGGSVSTLTIQRTQQEDSAVYLCASSLNGGDQPQHFGDGTRLSIL.

CDR3 protein: CASSEPSGGTEQFF. The CDR3 DNA reads TGTGCCAGCAGTGAACCTAGCGGGGGAACTGAGCAGTTCTTC. V gene TRBV2 combines with J gene TRBJ2-1; 10 bases line up with TRBD2. The length of the CDR3 is 14 residues. The trim removed 2 bases at V and 9 bases at J, leaving 4 bases unmatched. Germline V gives CDR1 SNHLY, CDR2 FYNNEI.

V usage is TRBV9 and J usage is TRBJ2-7; no reliable D call. CDR1 and CDR2 from the germline V gene are SGDLS and YYNGEE. This CDR3 is 13 amino acids long. The germline V and J ends were trimmed by 0 bases and 3 bases, with 7 bases remaining between them. The CDR3 DNA is TGTGCCAGCAGCGTAGGAGGCAACTACGAGCAGTACTTC. Amino acids: CASSVGGNYEQYF.

This clone was counted a few times. This chain links TRBV7-8 with TRBJ2-2; D call uncertain. V lost 5 bases and J 6 bases, leaving 13 bases between the germline ends. Germline CDR1 is SGHVS and CDR2 is FQNEAQ. CDR3 length: 14 amino acids. The CDR3 reads CASSRSAQSGELFF. DNA for the CDR3: TGTGCCAGCAGCAGAAGTGCCCAGTCCGGGGAGCTGTTTTTT.

The rearrangement links TRBV30 to TRBJ1-6; 7 bases line up with TRBD1. Germline V gene data show CDR1 as GTSNPN and CDR2 as SVGIG (reference sequence). The CDR3 is 16 residues long. V shed 5 bases and J 9 bases; nucleotides not matched to a gene: 16. The DNA for the CDR3 is TGTGCCTGGGGGGACCTAGGGGGCTCTATCGCTTCACCCCTCCACTTT. Translated, it gives CAWGDLGGSIASPLHF.

The J gene is TRBJ2-5, the V gene TRBV10-2; TRBD2 matches at 9 bases. CDR1 WSHSY and CDR2 SAAADI come from the germline V gene. With 8 bases clipped from V and 7 bases from J, the junction kept 14 bases outside the gene matches. The CDR3 contains 15 residues. CDR3 nucleotides: TGCGCCAGCGGTCGCGTAGCGGGGGTCATGGGGACCCAGTACTTC. Translated: CASGRVAGVMGTQYF.

The J gene is TRBJ2-1, the V gene TRBV18; 7 bases are a match to TRBD2. Germline V gene sequence: CDR1 KGHSH, CDR2 LQKENI. CDR3 size: 16 residues. Losses at the gene ends were 3 bases for V and 0 bases for J; bases not matched to a gene: 5. The CDR3 DNA is TGTGCCAGCTCACCTCCCCTAGCGGCCTCCTACAATGAGCAGTTCTTC. This codes for CASSPPLAASYNEQFF.

This clone occurred once. The chain carries TRBV6-5 and TRBJ1-5; the D is unclear. The germline V gene has CDR1 MNHEY and CDR2 SVGAGI. The CDR3 length is 13 residues. V was pared by 5 bases and J by 0 bases, with 5 bases between. The CDR3 DNA reads TGTGCCAGCAGTACGGGTAGCAATCAGCCCCAGCATTTT. It yields the protein CASSTGSNQPQHF.

The chain recombines TRBV6-4 with TRBJ1-4, with TRBD1 matching 9 bases. CDR1 is MRHNA and CDR2 is SNTAGT in the germline V gene. The CDR3 totals 15 residues. With V trimmed by 6 bases and J by 8 bases, 10 bases remained unmatched. The CDR3 spells CASSPTGGDGEKLFF. As DNA, the CDR3 is TGTGCCAGCAGCCCAACAGGGGGCGACGGGGAAAAACTGTTTTTT.

This clone has more than one count but fewer than ten. CDR3 in amino acids: CASSGTATGELFF. CDR3 sequence (DNA): TGTGCCAGCAGCGGTACAGCTACCGGGGAGCTGTTTTTT. The genes are TRBV2 and TRBJ2-2; D remains ambiguous. The germline V and J ends were trimmed by 6 bases and 5 bases, with 10 bases remaining between them. Germline-derived CDR1 and CDR2 are SNHLY and FYNNEI. The CDR3 sequence is 13 residues long.

Comments on this clone: Other DNA sequences in this specimen translate into the identical CDR3. The chain joins TRBV18 to TRBJ1-2; 7 nucleotides line up with TRBD1. In germline, CDR1 is KGHSH, CDR2 LQKENI. V shed 3 bases and J 2 bases; nucleotides not matched to a gene: 3. The CDR3 is made up of 14 amino acids. The chain's CDR3 is CASSPGQTNYGYTF. CDR3 nucleotide sequence: TGTGCCAGCTCACCGGGACAGACAAACTATGGCTACACCTTC.

This sequence joins TRBV5-1 and TRBJ1-2, with TRBD1 matching 8 bases. The J segment lost 5 bases and the V segment lost 2 bases, leaving 11 bases of the junction unmatched. CDR3 length: 16 residues. Germline V gives CDR1 SGHRS, CDR2 YFSETQ. The CDR3 protein is CASSFETGTGSYGYTF. The DNA for the CDR3 is TGCGCCAGCAGCTTCGAAACCGGGACAGGCTCATATGGCTACACCTTC.

The chain couples TRBV5-1 to TRBJ2-5; 13 positions agree with TRBD2. The junction had 2 bases not matched to a gene; V was cut back by 4 bases and J by 2 bases. The CDR3 covers 15 residues. Germline V CDR1 and CDR2: SGHRS, YFSETQ. CDR3 in amino acids: CASSTTSGGQETQYF. In DNA form, the CDR3 reads TGCGCCAGCAGCACGACTAGCGGGGGGCAAGAGACCCAGTACTTC.

The V call is TRBV5-4, the J call TRBJ2-1, with D unresolved. The CDR3 runs to 14 residues. Germline CDR1 SGHNT, CDR2 YYREEE (reference sequence). V was trimmed by 4 bases and J by 7 bases, leaving 15 bases between them. CDR3 nucleotide sequence: TGTGCCAGCAGCCCCCTTTCGGTTTCTAATGAGCAGTTCTTC. Its translation: CASSPLSVSNEQFF. The whole variable domain, filled in from reference TRBV5-4 and TRBJ2-1, reads ETGVTQSPTHLIKTRGQQVTLRCSSQSGHNTVSWYQQALGQGPQFIFQYYREEENGRGNFPPRFSGLQFPNYSSELNVNALELDDSALYLCASSPLSVSNEQFFGPGTRLTVL.

This clone occurred a few times. Here the CDR3 reads CASSELWGTGNTIYF. The CDR3 nucleotides are TGTGCCAGCAGTGAACTCTGGGGCACTGGAAACACCATATATTTT. The chain combines TRBV6-1 with TRBJ1-3; a possible D gene is TRBD1 (5 bases). The V end lost 2 bases, the J end lost 2 bases, and 10 bases lay between the germline ends. CDR3 length: 15 residues. Germline loops: CDR1 MNHNS, CDR2 SASEGT.

The rearrangement uses TRBV5-1 and TRBJ2-3, with TRBD2 matching 8 bases. The CDR3 sequence is 15 residues long. Germline V lookup: CDR1 SGHRS, CDR2 YFSETQ. V gave up 4 bases and J gave up 0 bases; unmatched junction bases: 4. In DNA form, the CDR3 reads TGCGCCAGCAGCCTTAGCGGGGCTAGCACAGATACGCAGTATTTT. It encodes CASSLSGASTDTQYF.

The chain has TRBV9 and TRBJ2-1; D is unclear. From germline, CDR1 is SGDLS and CDR2 YYNGEE. V was cut by 0 bases and J by 3 bases, with 10 bases left in between. This CDR3 region has 15 residues. CDR3 nucleotides: TGTGCCAGCAGCGTAGGGCCCCTCCTCTACAATGAGCAGTTCTTC. Translated: CASSVGPLLYNEQFF. Variable domain in full (rest from reference TRBV9 and TRBJ2-1): DSGVTQTPKHLITATGQRVTLRCSPRSGDLSVYWYQQSLDQGLQFLIQYYNGEERAKGNILERFSAQQFPDLHSELNLSSLELGDSALYFCASSVGPLLYNEQFFGPGTRLTVL.